A single T cell receptor beta chain is shown here with its context. Its antigen is undetermined. The data were taken from a study of cytomegalovirus exposure and HLA in healthy donors. V gave up 4 bases and J gave up 3 bases; unmatched junction bases: 9. CDR3 length: 16 amino acids. Germline CDR1 and CDR2: KGHSH and LQKENI. Study observations and caveats: There were reportedly fewer N-insertions in an Asian-associated ancestry cluster than the approximately 700-donor mean, in a later analysis.

PCR amplification relied on 60 Vbeta primers (plus 13 Jbeta primers). Source study methods: There were 80 million to 95 million unique TCR beta chains by a later count, and some 11 million of them were shared. The table came from immunoSEQ multiplex PCR; TCRdb's copy has only in-frame clones and leaves some out. V and J calls and clone size are those listed in that table; D and trimming were worked out from the DNA. Seen here are 35,000 to 45,000 clones, around 69% observed once, and the top ten hold 7.5% to 8.5%. This TCR came from a woman aged 25 to 39 in good health and CMV-seropositive. The V call is TRBV18, the J call TRBJ1-2, with TRBD1 identical over 9 bases. Sequenced input: PBMCs. CDR3 sequence reads: CASSQGGTGIDYGYTF. The CDR3 nucleotides read TGTGCCAGCTCACAAGGTGGGACAGGGATAGACTATGGCTACACCTTC. The entire variable domain, with the rest obtained from reference TRBV18 and TRBJ1-2, is as follows: NAGVMQNPRHLVRRRGQEARLRCSPMKGHSHVYWYRQLPEEGLKFMVYLQKENIIDESGMPKERFSAEFPKEGPSILRIQQVVRGDSAAYFCASSQGGTGIDYGYTFGSGTRLTVV.